This TCR beta chain was sequenced for a study of T cells in Graves' hyperthyroidism and ophthalmopathy. TCR beta CDR3 regions were amplified from RNA. Primed by the HTBI set, a first-round RT-PCR was run on the TCR CDR3. TCRdb itself ran the multiplex PCR reads through MiXCR, one entry per CDR3 protein. The data hold about 570,000 distinct CDR3 sequences, with around 46% observed a single time. V lost 3 bases, J lost 0 bases, and 14 bases lay in between. Germline V lookup: CDR1 ENHRY, CDR2 SYGVKD. The CDR3 extends over 16 amino acids. Study results and caveats: Stable hyperthyroidism was separated from ophthalmopathy by a model based on 13 V-J features.

On this clonotype itself: Its matching antigen is unknown.

The receptor was derived from an adult woman with Graves' disease, either hyperthyroidism or ophthalmopathy (not recorded which). Material: peripheral blood or thyroid tissue (not recorded which). V and J are TRBV10-3 and TRBJ1-1, with D uncertain. CDR3 in amino acids: CAISDRALGMNTEAFF. The CDR3 DNA reads TGTGCCATCAGTGATCGGGCGTTGGGAATGAACACTGAAGCTTTCTTT.